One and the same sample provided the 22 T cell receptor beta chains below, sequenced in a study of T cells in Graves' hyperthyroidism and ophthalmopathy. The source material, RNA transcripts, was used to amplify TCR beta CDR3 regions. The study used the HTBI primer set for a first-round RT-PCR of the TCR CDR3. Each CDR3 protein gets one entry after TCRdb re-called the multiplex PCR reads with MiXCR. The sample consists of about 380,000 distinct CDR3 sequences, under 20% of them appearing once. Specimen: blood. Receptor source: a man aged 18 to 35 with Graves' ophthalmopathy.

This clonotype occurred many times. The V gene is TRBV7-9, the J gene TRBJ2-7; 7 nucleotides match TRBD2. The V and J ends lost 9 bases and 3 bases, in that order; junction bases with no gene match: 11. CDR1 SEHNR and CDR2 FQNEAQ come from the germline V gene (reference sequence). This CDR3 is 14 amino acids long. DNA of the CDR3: TGTGCCAGTGGGGGGGACTCAGCGCTCTACGAGCAGTACTTC. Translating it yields CASGGDSALYEQYF.

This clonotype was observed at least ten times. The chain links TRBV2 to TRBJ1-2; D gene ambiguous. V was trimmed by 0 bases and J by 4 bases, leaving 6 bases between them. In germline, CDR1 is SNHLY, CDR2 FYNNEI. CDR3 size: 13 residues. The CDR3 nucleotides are TGTGCCAGCAGTGAAGCGATAGGCTATGGCTACACCTTC. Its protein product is CASSEAIGYGYTF. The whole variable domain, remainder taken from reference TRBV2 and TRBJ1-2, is EPEVTQTPSHQVTQMGQEVILRCVPISNHLYFYWYRQILGQKVEFLVSFYNNEISEKSEIFDDQFSVERPDGSNFTLKIRSTKLEDSAMYFCASSEAIGYGYTFGSGTRLTVV.

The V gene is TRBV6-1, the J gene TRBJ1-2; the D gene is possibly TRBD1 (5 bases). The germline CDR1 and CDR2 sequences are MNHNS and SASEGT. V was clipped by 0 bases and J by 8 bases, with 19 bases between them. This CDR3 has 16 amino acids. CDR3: CASSEAGDDAATGYTF. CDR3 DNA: TGTGCCAGCAGTGAAGCGGGGGACGACGCGGCAACGGGCTACACCTTC.

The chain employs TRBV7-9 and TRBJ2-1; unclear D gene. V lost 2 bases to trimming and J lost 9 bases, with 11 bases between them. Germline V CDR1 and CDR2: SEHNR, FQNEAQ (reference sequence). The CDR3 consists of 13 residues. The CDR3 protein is CASSLSGTAEQFF. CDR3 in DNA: TGTGCCAGCAGCTTATCCGGTACGGCTGAGCAGTTCTTC. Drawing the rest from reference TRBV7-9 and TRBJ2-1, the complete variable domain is DTGVSQNPRHKITKRGQNVTFRCDPISEHNRLYWYRQTLGQGPEFLTYFQNEAQLEKSRLLSDRFSAERPKGSFSTLEIQRTEQGDSAMYLCASSLSGTAEQFFGPGTRLTVL.

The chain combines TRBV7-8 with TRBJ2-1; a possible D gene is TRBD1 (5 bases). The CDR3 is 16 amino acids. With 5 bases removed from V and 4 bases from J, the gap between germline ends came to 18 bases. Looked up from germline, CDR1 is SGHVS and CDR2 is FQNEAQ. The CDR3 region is CASSPNRTILYNEQFF. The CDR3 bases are TGTGCCAGCAGCCCTAATAGGACAATCCTTTACAATGAGCAGTTCTTC.

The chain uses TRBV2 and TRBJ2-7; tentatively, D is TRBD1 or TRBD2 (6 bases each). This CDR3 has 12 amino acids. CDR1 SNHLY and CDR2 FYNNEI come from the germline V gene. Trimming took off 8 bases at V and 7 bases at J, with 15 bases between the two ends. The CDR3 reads CASCILGGEQYF. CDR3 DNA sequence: TGTGCCAGCTGCATTTTAGGGGGGGAGCAGTACTTC.

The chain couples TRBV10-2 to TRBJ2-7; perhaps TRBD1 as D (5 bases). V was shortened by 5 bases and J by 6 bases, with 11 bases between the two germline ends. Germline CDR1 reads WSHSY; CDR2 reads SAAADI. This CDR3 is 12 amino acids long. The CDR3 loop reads CASSSVRAEQYF. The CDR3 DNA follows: TGCGCCAGCAGTAGCGTCAGGGCCGAGCAGTACTTC.

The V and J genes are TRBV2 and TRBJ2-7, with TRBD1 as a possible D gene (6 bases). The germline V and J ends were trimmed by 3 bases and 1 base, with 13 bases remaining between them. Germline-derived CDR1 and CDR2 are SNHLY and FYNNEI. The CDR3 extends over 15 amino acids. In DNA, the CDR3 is TGTGCCAGCAGTGAGATAGTAGGGACATCCTACGAGCAGTACTTC. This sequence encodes CASSEIVGTSYEQYF.

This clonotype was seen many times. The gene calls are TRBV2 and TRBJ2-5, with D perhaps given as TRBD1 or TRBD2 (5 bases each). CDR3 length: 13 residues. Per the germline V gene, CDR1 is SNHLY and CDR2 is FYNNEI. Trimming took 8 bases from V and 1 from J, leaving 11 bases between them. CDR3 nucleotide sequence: TGTGCCAGCGGCCGGGACGGCCAAGAGACCCAGTACTTC. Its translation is CASGRDGQETQYF.

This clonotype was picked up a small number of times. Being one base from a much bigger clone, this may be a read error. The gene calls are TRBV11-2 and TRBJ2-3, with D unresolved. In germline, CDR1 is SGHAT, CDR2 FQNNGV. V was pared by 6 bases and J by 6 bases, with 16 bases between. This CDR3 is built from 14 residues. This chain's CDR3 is CASRGTNFKDTQYF. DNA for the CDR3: TGTGCCAGCAGGGGAACCAACTTCAAGGATACGCAGTATTTT.

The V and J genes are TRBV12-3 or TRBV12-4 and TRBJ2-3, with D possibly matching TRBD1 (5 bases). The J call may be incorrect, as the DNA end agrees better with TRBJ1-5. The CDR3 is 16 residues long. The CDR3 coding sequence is TGTGCCAGCAGTCTGACTAGCGGGGGGTTCACAGATACGCAGCATTTT. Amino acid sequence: CASSLTSGGFTDTQHF.

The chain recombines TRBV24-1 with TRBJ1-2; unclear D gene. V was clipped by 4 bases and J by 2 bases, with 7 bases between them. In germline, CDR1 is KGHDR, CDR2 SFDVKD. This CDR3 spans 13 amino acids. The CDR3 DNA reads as TGTGCCACCAGTGACAACAGAAACTATGGCTACACCTTC. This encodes CATSDNRNYGYTF.

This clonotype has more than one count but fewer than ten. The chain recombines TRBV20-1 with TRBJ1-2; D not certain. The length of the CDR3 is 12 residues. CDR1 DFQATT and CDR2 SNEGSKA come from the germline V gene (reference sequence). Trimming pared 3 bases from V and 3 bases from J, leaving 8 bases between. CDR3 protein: CSASGEHYGYTF. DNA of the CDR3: TGCAGTGCTAGCGGGGAACACTATGGCTACACCTTC.

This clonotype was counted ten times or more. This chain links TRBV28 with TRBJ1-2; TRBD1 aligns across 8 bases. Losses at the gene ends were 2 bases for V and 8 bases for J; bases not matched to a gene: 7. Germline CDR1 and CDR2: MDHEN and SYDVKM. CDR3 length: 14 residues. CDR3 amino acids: CASSLGDRLGGYTF. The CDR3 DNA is TGTGCCAGCAGTTTAGGGGACAGGCTGGGCGGCTACACCTTC.

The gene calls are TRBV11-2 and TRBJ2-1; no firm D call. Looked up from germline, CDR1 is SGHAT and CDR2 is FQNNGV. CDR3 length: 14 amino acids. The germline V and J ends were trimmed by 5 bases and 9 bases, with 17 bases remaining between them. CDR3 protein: CASSPTRVEPEQFF. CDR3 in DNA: TGTGCCAGCAGCCCCACCCGAGTTGAACCTGAGCAGTTCTTC.

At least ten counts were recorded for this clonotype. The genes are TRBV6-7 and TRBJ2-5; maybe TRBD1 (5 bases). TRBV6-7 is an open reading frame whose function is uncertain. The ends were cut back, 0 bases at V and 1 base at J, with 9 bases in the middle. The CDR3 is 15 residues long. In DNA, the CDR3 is TGTGCCAGCAGTTACTCGGACAAGTCCCAAGAGACCCAGTACTTC. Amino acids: CASSYSDKSQETQYF.

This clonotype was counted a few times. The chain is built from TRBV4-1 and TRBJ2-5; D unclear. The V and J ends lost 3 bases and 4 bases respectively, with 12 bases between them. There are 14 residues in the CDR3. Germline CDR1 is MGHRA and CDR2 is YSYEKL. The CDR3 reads CASSHAGPGETQYF. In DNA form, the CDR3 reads TGCGCCAGCAGCCACGCCGGGCCTGGAGAGACCCAGTACTTC.

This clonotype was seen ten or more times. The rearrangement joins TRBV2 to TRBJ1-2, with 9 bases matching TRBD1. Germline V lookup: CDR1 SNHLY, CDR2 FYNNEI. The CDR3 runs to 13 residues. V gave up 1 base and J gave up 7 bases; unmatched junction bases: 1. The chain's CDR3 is CASSEDRGLGYTF. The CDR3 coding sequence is TGTGCCAGCAGTGAAGACAGGGGGCTTGGCTACACCTTC. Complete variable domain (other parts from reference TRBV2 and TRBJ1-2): EPEVTQTPSHQVTQMGQEVILRCVPISNHLYFYWYRQILGQKVEFLVSFYNNEISEKSEIFDDQFSVERPDGSNFTLKIRSTKLEDSAMYFCASSEDRGLGYTFGSGTRLTVV.

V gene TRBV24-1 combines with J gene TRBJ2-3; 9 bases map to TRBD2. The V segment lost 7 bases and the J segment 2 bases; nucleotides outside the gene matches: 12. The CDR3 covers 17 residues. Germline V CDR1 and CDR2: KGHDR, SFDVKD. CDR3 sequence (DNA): TGTGCCACCAGAACCCAAGGAGCGGGGGGTTTCACAGATACGCAGTATTTT. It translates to CATRTQGAGGFTDTQYF.

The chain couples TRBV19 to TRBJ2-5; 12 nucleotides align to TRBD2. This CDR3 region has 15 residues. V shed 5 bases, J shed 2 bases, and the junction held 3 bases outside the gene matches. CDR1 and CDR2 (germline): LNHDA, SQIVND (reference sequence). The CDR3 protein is CASSWGLAGQETQYF. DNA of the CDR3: TGTGCCAGTAGTTGGGGACTAGCGGGTCAAGAGACCCAGTACTTC.

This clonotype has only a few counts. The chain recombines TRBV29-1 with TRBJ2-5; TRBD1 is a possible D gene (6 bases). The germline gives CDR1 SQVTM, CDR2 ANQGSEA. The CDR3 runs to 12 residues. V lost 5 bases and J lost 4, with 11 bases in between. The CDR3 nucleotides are TGCAGCGTTACTGGGACACCAGAGACCCAGTACTTC. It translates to CSVTGTPETQYF.

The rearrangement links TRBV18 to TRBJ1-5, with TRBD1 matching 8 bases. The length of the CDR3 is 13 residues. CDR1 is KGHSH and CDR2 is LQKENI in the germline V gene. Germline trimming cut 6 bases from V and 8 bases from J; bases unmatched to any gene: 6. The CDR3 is CASSGQGEKPQHF. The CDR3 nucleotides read TGTGCCAGCTCCGGACAGGGTGAGAAGCCCCAGCATTTT.